This T cell receptor beta chain was recovered during a study of T cell repertoires in aging, cancer and after chemotherapy. Study at large: Healthy donor repertoires were recorded over several months to years and showed clear clonal overlap.

Study observations and caveats: Age-matched healthy donors had significantly more diverse, less clonal blood TCR repertoires than untreated cancer patients. Rebound thymic output was suggested by rising median generation probability during chemotherapy in each cancer cohort. In cancer patients, declining TCR diversity with age involved lost richness and lost evenness.

Multiplex touch-down PCR with TRB-A/B primers amplified rearranged V-D-J TRB sequences. MiXCR, run by TCRdb on the multiplex PCR reads, gives a single entry per CDR3 protein. The sample yields about 11,000 distinct CDR3 sequences, more than 20% seen once. Peripheral blood genomic DNA, not sorted cells or RNA, was the template. The CDR3 is 13 residues long. CDR1 DFQATT and CDR2 SNEGSKA come from the germline V gene (reference sequence). V was pared by 0 bases and J by 11 bases, with 14 bases between. This clonotype occurred a few times. Its antigen remains unidentified. The TCR comes from a human donor in good health. Material: blood. The chain carries TRBV20-1 and TRBJ1-3; a possible D gene is TRBD1 (6 bases). DNA for the CDR3: TGCAGTGCTAGAGAACAGGGCCTCGGCGCCATATATTTT. Its protein is CSAREQGLGAIYF.